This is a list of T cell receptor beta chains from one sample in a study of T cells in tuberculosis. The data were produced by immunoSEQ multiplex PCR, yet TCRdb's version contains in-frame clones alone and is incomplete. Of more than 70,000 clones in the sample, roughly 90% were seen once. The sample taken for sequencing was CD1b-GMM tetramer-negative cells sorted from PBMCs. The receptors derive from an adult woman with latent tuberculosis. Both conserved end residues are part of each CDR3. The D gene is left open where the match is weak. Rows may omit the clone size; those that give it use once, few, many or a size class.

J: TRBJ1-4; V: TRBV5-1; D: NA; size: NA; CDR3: CASSLAWAGNEKLFF; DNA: TGCGCCAGCAGCTTGGCCTGGGCAGGGAACGAAAAACTGTTTTTT
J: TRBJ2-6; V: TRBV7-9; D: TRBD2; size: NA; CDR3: CASSFPLAGASGANVLTF; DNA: TGTGCCAGCAGCTTCCCACTAGCGGGGGCATCTGGGGCCAACGTCCTGACTTTC
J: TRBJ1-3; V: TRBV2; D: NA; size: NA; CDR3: CASGEYAGNTIYF; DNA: TGTGCCAGCGGGGAGTACGCTGGAAACACCATATATTTT
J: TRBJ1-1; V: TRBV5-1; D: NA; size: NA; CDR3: CASSLGRDLRGTEAFF; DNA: TGCGCCAGCAGCTTGGGAAGGGACCTCCGGGGGACTGAAGCTTTCTTT
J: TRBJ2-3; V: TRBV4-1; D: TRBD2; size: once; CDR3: CASSQDLAGGRTDTQYF; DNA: TGCGCCAGCAGCCAAGATTTGGCGGGGGGCCGCACAGATACGCAGTATTTT
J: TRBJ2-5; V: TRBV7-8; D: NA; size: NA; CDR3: CASSLRWGPGADRETQYF; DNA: TGTGCCAGCAGCTTAAGGTGGGGGCCAGGGGCAGACCGGGAGACCCAGTACTTC
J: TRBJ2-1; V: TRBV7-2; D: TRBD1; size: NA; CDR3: CASSRDRGGGNEQFF; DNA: TGTGCCAGCAGCCGTGACAGGGGAGGTGGAAATGAGCAGTTCTTC
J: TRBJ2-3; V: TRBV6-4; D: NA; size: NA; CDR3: CASSERDTDTQYF; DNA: TGTGCCAGCAGCGAGAGGGATACAGATACGCAGTATTTT
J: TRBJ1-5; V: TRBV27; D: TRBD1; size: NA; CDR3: CASSTQGLGNQPQHF; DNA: TGTGCCAGCAGTACACAGGGGTTAGGTAATCAGCCCCAGCATTTT
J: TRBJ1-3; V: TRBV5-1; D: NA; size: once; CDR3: CASSLAGVMLGNTIYF; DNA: TGCGCCAGCAGCTTGGCCGGGGTCATGCTTGGAAACACCATATATTTT
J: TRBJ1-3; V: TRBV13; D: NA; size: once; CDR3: CASTEGPLSGNTIYF; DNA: TGTGCCAGCACCGAGGGCCCCCTCTCTGGAAACACCATATATTTT
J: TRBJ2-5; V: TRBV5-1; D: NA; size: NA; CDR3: CASSLAYGRLQETQYF; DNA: TGCGCCAGCAGCTTGGCCTACGGCAGGTTACAAGAGACCCAGTACTTC
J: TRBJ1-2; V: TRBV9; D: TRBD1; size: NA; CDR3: CASSQTQGGGYGYTF; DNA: TGTGCCAGCAGCCAGACGCAGGGGGGAGGCTATGGCTACACCTTC
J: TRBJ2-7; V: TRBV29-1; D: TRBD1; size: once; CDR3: CSARPGTGLNEQYF; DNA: TGCAGCGCCCGTCCCGGGACAGGGCTGAACGAGCAGTACTTC
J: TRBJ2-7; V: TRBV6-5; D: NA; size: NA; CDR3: CASSVLRQYF; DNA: TGTGCCAGCAGTGTTCTTAGGCAGTACTTC
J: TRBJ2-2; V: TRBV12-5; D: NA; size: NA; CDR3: CASGPGSGGANTGELFF; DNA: TGTGCTAGTGGTCCTGGGTCGGGGGGCGCTAACACCGGGGAGCTGTTTTTT
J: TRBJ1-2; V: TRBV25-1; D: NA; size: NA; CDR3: CASSDRWGNYGYTF; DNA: TGTGCCAGCAGCGACAGGTGGGGGAACTATGGCTACACCTTC
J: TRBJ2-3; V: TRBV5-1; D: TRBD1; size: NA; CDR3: CASSGGDREGTDTQYF; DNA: TGCGCCAGCAGCGGGGGGGACAGGGAAGGCACAGATACGCAGTATTTT
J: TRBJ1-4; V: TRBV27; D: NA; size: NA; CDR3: CASGWGVREKLFF; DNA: TGTGCCAGCGGCTGGGGGGTGAGAGAAAAACTGTTTTTT
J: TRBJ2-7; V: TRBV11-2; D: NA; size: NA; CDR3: CASSLDPGHESEQYF; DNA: TGTGCCAGCAGCTTAGACCCGGGACATGAAAGCGAGCAGTACTTC
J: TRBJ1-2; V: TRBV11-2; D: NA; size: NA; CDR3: CAIPRLMGGYTF; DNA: TGTGCCATCCCCCGCCTCATGGGCGGCTACACCTTC
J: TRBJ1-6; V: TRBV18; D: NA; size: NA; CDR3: CASSPQYNSPLHF; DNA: TGTGCCAGCTCACCTCAATATAATTCACCCCTCCACTTT
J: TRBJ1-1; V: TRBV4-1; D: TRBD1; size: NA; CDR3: CASSQDIQGAQNTEAFF; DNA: TGCGCCAGCAGCCAAGATATCCAGGGGGCGCAGAACACTGAAGCTTTCTTT
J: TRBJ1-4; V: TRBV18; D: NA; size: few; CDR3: CASSLNRVDNEKLFF; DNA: TGTGCCAGCTCACTTAACAGGGTGGATAATGAAAAACTGTTTTTT
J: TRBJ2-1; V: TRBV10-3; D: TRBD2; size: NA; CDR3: CATRTSGGGNEQFF; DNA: TGTGCCACCCGGACTAGCGGGGGTGGCAATGAGCAGTTCTTC
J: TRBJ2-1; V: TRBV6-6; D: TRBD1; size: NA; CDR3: CASRASGTGGNEQFF; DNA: TGTGCCAGCAGGGCGAGCGGGACAGGGGGTAATGAGCAGTTCTTC
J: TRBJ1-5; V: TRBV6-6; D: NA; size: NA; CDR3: CASSYTDGGNQPQHF; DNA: TGTGCCAGCAGTTATACGGACGGGGGCAATCAGCCCCAGCATTTT
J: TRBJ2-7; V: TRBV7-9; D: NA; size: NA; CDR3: CASSSIHSYEQYF; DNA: TGTGCCAGCAGCTCTATCCATTCCTACGAGCAGTACTTC
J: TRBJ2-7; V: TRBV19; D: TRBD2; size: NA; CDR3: CASSTRLAGIYEQYF; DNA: TGTGCCAGTAGTACCCGACTAGCGGGGATCTACGAGCAGTACTTC
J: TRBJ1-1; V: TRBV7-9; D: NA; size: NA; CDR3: CASSRIEVSTEAFF; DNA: TGTGCCAGCAGCCGCATCGAGGTATCGACTGAAGCTTTCTTT
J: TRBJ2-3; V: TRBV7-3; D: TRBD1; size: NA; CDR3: CASSIGGQGDGTQYF; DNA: TGTGCCAGCAGCATCGGGGGACAGGGGGATGGTACGCAGTATTTT
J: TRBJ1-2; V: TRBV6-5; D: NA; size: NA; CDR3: CASSFRPGQGYTF; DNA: TGTGCCAGCAGTTTTCGGCCAGGTCAAGGCTACACCTTC
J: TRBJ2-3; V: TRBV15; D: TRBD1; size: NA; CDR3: CATSPGTGPQRTDTQYF; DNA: TGTGCCACCAGCCCTGGGACAGGCCCCCAACGAACAGATACGCAGTATTTT
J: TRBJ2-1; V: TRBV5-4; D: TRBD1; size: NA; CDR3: CASSSPGQGGYEQFF; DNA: TGTGCCAGCAGCTCTCCGGGACAGGGGGGCTATGAGCAGTTCTTC
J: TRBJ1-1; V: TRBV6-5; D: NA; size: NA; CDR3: CASSYSPGMNTEAFF; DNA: TGTGCCAGCAGTTACTCTCCAGGGATGAACACTGAAGCTTTCTTT
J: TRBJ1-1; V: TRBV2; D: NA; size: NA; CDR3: CASSDSRPDKYTEAFF; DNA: TGTGCCAGCAGTGATTCTCGGCCAGACAAATACACTGAAGCTTTCTTT
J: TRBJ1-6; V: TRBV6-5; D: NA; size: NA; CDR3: CASSYNRDSNSPLHF; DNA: TGTGCCAGCAGTTACAACCGGGATTCTAATTCACCCCTCCACTTT
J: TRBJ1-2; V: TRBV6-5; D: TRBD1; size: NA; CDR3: CASRQGQGDGYTF; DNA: TGTGCCAGCCGCCAGGGACAGGGAGATGGCTACACCTTC
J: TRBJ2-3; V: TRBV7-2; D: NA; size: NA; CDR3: CASSPGLTDTQYF; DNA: TGTGCCAGCAGCCCGGGACTCACAGATACGCAGTATTTT
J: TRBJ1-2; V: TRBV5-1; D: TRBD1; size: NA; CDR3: CASSDYFGTGDYGYTF; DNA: TGCGCCAGCAGCGATTACTTCGGGACAGGTGACTATGGCTACACCTTC
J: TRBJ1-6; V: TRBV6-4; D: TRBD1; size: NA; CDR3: CASSDSKGQDRGRNSPLHF; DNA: TGTGCCAGCAGTGACTCGAAGGGCCAGGACAGGGGGCGTAATTCACCCCTCCACTTT
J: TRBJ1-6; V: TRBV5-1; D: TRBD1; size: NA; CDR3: CASSSGQRNSPLHF; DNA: TGCGCCAGCAGCTCGGGACAGCGTAATTCACCCCTCCACTTT
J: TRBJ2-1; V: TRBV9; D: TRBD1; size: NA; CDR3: CASSVVGQENNEQFF; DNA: TGTGCCAGCAGCGTAGTGGGACAGGAGAACAATGAGCAGTTCTTC
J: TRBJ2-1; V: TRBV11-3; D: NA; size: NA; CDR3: CASSATGKSSHEQFF; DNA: TGTGCCAGCAGCGCAACCGGTAAATCCTCCCATGAGCAGTTCTTC
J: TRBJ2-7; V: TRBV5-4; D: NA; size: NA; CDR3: CASSLRIGNSYEQYF; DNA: TGTGCCAGCAGCCTCAGGATAGGAAATTCCTACGAGCAGTACTTC
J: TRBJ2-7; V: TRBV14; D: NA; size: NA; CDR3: CASSQPDSTLDEQYF; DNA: TGTGCCAGCAGCCAGCCCGACAGCACTCTGGACGAGCAGTACTTC
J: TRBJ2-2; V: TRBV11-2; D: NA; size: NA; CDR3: CASSPRTITGELFF; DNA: TGTGCCAGCAGCCCGCGAACTATAACCGGGGAGCTGTTTTTT
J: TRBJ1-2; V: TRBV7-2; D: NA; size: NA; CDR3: CASSRDTYYGYTF; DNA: TGTGCCAGCAGTCGGGACACTTACTATGGCTACACCTTC
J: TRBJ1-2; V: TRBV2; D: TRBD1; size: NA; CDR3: CASTTDRTNYGYTF; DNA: TGTGCCAGCACAACGGACAGGACTAACTATGGCTACACCTTC
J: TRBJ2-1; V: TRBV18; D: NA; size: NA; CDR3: CASSPDRLFDEQFF; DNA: TGTGCCAGCTCACCGGATAGACTCTTCGATGAGCAGTTCTTC
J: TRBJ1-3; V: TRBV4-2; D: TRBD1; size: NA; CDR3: CASSTGTAFKTIYF; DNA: TGTGCCAGCAGCACCGGGACAGCCTTTAAAACCATATATTTT